This TCR beta chain was retrieved from a study of blood T cell repertoires in COVID-19 (dated by TCRdb to the early 2020s). For the study in its entirety: Collaborator samples came from the United States, Italy and Spain and covered acute and convalescent phases of COVID-19. The prospective study material was composed of cDNA or gDNA derived from T cells, B-cell-depleted T cells, or PBMCs. The dataset comprised deeply sampled blood TCRbeta repertoires from subjects exposed to, actively infected with, or recovered from COVID-19. The repertoires were made available in a free public database intended to serve as a resource for research on the immune response to SARS-CoV-2. The samples were drawn from two sources: the first 160 participants of the ongoing ImmuneRACE study, and 1,000 to 1,500 subjects contributed by 6 global collaborators. Sample metadata almost always included a de-identified subject ID, COVID-19 status, age in years and sex. Where available, HLA class I and class II types were taken from metadata supplied by the sample provider and were not determined by assay-based typing. What the research found in general, with its limitations: Clinical and demographic metadata were provided uncurated, with the amount varying by source and participant.

Relative to germline, V is 2 bases shorter and J is 4 bases shorter, with 14 bases between their ends. For CDR1 and CDR2, the germline V gene lists SGHDN and FVKESK. The CDR3 spans 16 residues, from the cysteine through the phenylalanine. The DNA shown is the 48-base CDR3, in frame from base 1. In Seattle, one collaborating source enrolled patients while the infection was active and tracked those patients longitudinally over the course of disease. Collaborating institutions collected whole blood in K2EDTA tubes following their own protocols. For TCRbeta analysis, collaborators shipped samples as frozen whole blood, isolated PBMCs, or DNA extracted from either of those sample types. TCRbeta CDR3 regions were amplified from genomic DNA using the immunoSEQ Assay, a bias-controlled multiplex PCR. Per the original workflow: Nucleated cell counts per sample were estimated from amplification of reference gene primers within the assay. Sequence reads were collapsed and filtered to measure the absolute abundance of every unique TCRbeta CDR3 rearrangement. Productive Simpson clonality was computed per sample as the square root of Simpson's diversity index over productive rearrangements. As stored in TCRdb, this immuneACCESS dataset retains in-frame rearrangements with V and J assigned. A fraction of the clones does not appear; measured against another copy, unresolved V genes explain less than half of the discrepancy, and the remainder lacks a known reason. V and J calls and clone size follow that table, whereas D and trimming were derived from the DNA. This sample holds some 220,000 clones; 65% to 90% were observed only once. The ten largest clones take up roughly 2.2% of the sample.

With respect to this clone: Its antigen target is currently unknown. Base qualities were left out, and no much larger clone turns up one base away.

This chain is built from TRBV14 and TRBJ2-2; the D segment could be TRBD2, given 6 matching bases. This receptor was identified in a woman aged 70 to 79 with COVID-19, enrolled during active disease. Sequenced input: peripheral blood. DNA sequence: TGTGCCAGCAGCCAAAGACTAGGGGACGTCACCGGGGAGCTGTTTTTT. Its product reads: CASSQRLGDVTGELFF.